The TCR beta chain described here comes from a study of blood T cell repertoires in COVID-19. Study-wide context: The United States, Italy and Spain supplied acute and convalescent COVID-19 samples. PBMCs, B-cell-depleted T cells, or T cells provided the cDNA or gDNA that made up the material.

This CDR3 is 17 amino acids long. V was shortened by 5 bases and J by 4 bases, with 18 bases between the two germline ends. Germline V lookup: CDR1 LNHDA, CDR2 SQIVND (reference sequence). Study processing details: Counts of nucleated cells, estimated from reference gene primer amplification, were obtained. The protocol was immunoSEQ multiplex PCR, while the TCRdb copy is restricted to in-frame clones and leaves out a portion. V, J and clone size were drawn from that table, and D and trimming were deduced from the DNA. Of some 240,000 clones listed, around 83% were seen once; the top ten hold 1.4%. The chain carries TRBV19 and TRBJ2-6, with D uncertain. Specimen: peripheral blood. The TCR sequence derives from a woman aged 40 to 50 who had recovered from COVID-19. CDR3 amino acids: CASSPSNRRVGANVLTF. The CDR3 DNA follows: TGTGCCAGTAGTCCCTCGAATCGCCGGGTCGGGGCCAACGTCCTGACTTTC.